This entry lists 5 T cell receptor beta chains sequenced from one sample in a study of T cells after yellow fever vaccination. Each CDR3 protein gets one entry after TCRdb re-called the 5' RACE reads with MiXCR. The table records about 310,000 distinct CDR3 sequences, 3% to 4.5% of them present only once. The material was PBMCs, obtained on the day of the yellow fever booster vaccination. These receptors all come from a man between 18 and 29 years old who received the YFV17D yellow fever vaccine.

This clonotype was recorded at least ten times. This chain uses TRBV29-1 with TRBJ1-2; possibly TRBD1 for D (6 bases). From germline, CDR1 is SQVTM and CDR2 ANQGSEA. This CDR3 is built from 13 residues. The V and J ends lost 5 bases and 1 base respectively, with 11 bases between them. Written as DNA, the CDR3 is TGCAGCGTTAAGGGGGGTGATAACTATGGCTACACCTTC. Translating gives CSVKGGDNYGYTF.

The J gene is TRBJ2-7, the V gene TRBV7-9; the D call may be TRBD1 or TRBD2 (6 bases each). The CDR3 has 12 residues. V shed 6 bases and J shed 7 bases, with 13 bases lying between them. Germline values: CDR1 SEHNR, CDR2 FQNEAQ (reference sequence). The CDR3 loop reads CASRERGREQYF. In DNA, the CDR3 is TGTGCCAGCAGAGAGAGGGGGAGGGAGCAGTACTTC.

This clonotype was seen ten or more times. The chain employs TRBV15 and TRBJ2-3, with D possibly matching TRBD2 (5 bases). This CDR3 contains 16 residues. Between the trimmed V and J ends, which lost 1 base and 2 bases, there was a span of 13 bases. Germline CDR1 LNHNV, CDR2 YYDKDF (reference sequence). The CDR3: CATSRGTTLVTDTQYF. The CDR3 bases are TGTGCCACCAGCAGAGGTACTACACTAGTCACAGATACGCAGTATTTT. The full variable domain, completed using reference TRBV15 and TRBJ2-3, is DAMVIQNPRYQVTQFGKPVTLSCSQTLNHNVMYWYQQKSSQAPKLLFHYYDKDFNNEADTPDNFQSRRPNTSFCFLDIRSPGLGDTAMYLCATSRGTTLVTDTQYFGPGTRLTVL.

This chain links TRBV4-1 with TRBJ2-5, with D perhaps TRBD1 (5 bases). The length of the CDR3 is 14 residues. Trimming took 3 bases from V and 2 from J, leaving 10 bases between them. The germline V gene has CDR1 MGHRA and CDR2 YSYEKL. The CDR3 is CASSHHNRQETQYF. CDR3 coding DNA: TGCGCCAGCAGCCATCATAACAGGCAAGAGACCCAGTACTTC.

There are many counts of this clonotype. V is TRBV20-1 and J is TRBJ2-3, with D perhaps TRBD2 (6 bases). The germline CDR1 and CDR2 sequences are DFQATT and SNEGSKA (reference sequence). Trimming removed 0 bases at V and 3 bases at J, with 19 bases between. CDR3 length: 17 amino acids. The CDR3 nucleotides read TGCAGTGCTAGAGACCCGGTGAGGGGAGGAGTGACAGATACGCAGTATTTT. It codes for CSARDPVRGGVTDTQYF.